The T cell receptor beta chain described here comes from a study of shared clonotypes between healthy human individuals. It was at deep level that the assay was run. Repertoires were generated with immunoSEQ multiplex PCR, while TCRdb's copy carries only in-frame clones and drops some. The table has some 740,000 clones, over 90% seen once. Germline CDR1 and CDR2: SGHTA and FQGNSA. V was trimmed by 8 bases and J by 0 bases, leaving 20 bases between them. CDR3 size: 16 residues. Terminally differentiated effector memory CD45RA+ cells were excluded from the naive CD8 cells, which were CD45RO-negative and positively selected for CCR7.

The specimen sequenced was naive CD8+ T cells sorted from blood. The V and J genes are TRBV7-2 and TRBJ2-7; D remains unclear. The receptor was derived from a man in his thirties or forties in good health. The CDR3: CASGAVVGSSSYEQYF. CDR3 sequence (DNA): TGTGCCAGCGGCGCGGTAGTCGGATCAAGCTCCTACGAGCAGTACTTC.